A selection of T cell receptor beta chains follows, all from one sample in a study of cytomegalovirus exposure and HLA in healthy donors. The method was immunoSEQ multiplex PCR; TCRdb's version includes in-frame clones alone and lacks a portion of them. The sample shows under 200,000 clones, around 76% of them seen only once. The sample taken for sequencing was PBMCs. These receptors came from a woman in her twenties or thirties in good health and CMV-seropositive. Each CDR3 is given with its conserved first and last residue.

j_gene: TRBJ1-1
v_gene: TRBV5-6
len: 13
CDR3aa: CASSFTGDTEAFF

j_gene: TRBJ1-2
v_gene: TRBV5-1
len: 14
CDR3aa: CASSLEPGIHGYTF

j_gene: TRBJ2-7
v_gene: TRBV2
len: 14
CDR3aa: CASSGGAASYEQYF

j_gene: TRBJ2-3
v_gene: TRBV4-2
len: 14
CDR3aa: CASSQDLREYTQYF

j_gene: TRBJ2-5
v_gene: TRBV6-8
len: 16
CDR3aa: CASSYSCTGEGETQYF

j_gene: TRBJ1-1
v_gene: TRBV30
len: 12
CDR3aa: CAWSRQGVRAFF

j_gene: TRBJ2-7
v_gene: TRBV30
len: 12
CDR3aa: CAWIRGGREQYF

j_gene: TRBJ1-2
v_gene: TRBV19
len: 18
CDR3aa: CASTTPWAEKEVGKGYTF

j_gene: TRBJ1-1
v_gene: TRBV28
len: 14
CDR3aa: CASCGQSLNTEAFF

j_gene: TRBJ2-1
v_gene: TRBV6-1
len: 15
CDR3aa: CASSRLAGTDNEQFF

j_gene: TRBJ2-7
v_gene: TRBV25-1
len: 15
CDR3aa: CASSDPGQGVHEQYF

j_gene: TRBJ1-4
v_gene: TRBV7-9
len: 13
CDR3aa: CASSRTSLEKLFF

j_gene: TRBJ2-1
v_gene: TRBV30
len: 13
CDR3aa: CAWSAYNYNEQFF

j_gene: TRBJ2-3
v_gene: TRBV5-6
len: 15
CDR3aa: CASSPGGRGTDTQYF

j_gene: TRBJ1-6
v_gene: TRBV6-5
len: 14
CDR3aa: CASGRQGVNSPLHF

j_gene: TRBJ2-7
v_gene: TRBV6-5
len: 14
CDR3aa: CASSYSPSPYEQYF

j_gene: TRBJ2-5
v_gene: TRBV28
len: 15
CDR3aa: CASTRGSTAGGAQYF

j_gene: TRBJ2-7
v_gene: TRBV18
len: 11
CDR3aa: CASLQDREQYF

j_gene: TRBJ1-3
v_gene: TRBV4-3
len: 15
CDR3aa: CASSQQVFSGNTIYF

j_gene: TRBJ2-7
v_gene: TRBV5-4
len: 16
CDR3aa: CASTRASGGPSYEQYF

j_gene: TRBJ2-3
v_gene: TRBV10-1
len: 11
CDR3aa: CASSLGDTQYF

j_gene: TRBJ2-7
v_gene: TRBV5-8
len: 14
CDR3aa: CASSPKGSSYEQYF